This T cell receptor beta chain appears in the sequencing data of a study of T-cell reconstitution after alpha-beta-depleted transplantation in children. Study conclusions and caveats: Newly produced T cells mostly provided counts and TCRbeta diversity after one year, as hyperexpanded clones declined.

This clonotype was picked up many times. Its antigen is as yet unknown. Unique molecular identifiers tagged the TCRbeta library. TCRdb reprocessed the PCR reads with MiXCR, giving one entry per CDR3 protein. This sample has some 150,000 distinct CDR3 sequences; more than 8% occur once, and the top ten carry approximately 18%. V shed 4 bases and J 6 bases; nucleotides not matched to a gene: 5. The CDR3 is 14 amino acids. Per the germline V gene, CDR1 is MNHEY and CDR2 is SVGEGT. This sequence originates from a female patient between 2 and 15 years old who had a stem cell transplant for congenital amegakaryocytic thrombocytopenia, so the T cells may come from the graft donor. Sequences were derived from PBMCs, mostly from graft donor cells, sampled 180 days after TCRalphabeta/CD19-depleted stem cell transplant. V usage is TRBV6-2 or TRBV6-3 and J usage is TRBJ2-2, with TRBD1 matching 7 bases. CDR3: CASSSYRGAGELFF. CDR3 sequence (DNA): TGTGCCAGCAGTTCGTACAGGGGTGCCGGGGAGCTGTTTTTT.